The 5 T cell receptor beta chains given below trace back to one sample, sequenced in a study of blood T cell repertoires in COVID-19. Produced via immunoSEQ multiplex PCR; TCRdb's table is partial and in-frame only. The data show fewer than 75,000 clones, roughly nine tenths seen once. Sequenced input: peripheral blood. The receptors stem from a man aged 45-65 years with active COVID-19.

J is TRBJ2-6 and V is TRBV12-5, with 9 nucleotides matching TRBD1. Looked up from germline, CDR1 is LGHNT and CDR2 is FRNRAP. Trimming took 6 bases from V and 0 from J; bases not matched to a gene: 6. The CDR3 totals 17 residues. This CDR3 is CASGPGQGLSGANVLTF. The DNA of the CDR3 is TGTGCTAGTGGACCGGGACAGGGTCTCTCTGGGGCCAACGTCCTGACTTTC.

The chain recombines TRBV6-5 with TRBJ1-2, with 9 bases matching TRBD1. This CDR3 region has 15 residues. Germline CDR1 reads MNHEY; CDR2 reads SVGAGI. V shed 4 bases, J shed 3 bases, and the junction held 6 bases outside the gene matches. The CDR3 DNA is TGTGCCAGCAGTTCCGGGGGGACAGGGTACTATGGCTACACCTTC. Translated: CASSSGGTGYYGYTF.

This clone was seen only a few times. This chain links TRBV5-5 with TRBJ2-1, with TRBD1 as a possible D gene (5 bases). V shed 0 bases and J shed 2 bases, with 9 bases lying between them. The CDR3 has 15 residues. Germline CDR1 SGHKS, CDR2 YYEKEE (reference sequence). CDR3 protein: CASSLGLGAYNEQFF. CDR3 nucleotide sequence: TGTGCCAGCAGCTTGGGGCTAGGGGCCTACAATGAGCAGTTCTTC.

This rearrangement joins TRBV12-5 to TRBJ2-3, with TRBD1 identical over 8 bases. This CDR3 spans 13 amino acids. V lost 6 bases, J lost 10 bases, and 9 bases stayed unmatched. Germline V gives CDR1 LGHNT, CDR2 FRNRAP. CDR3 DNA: TGTGCTAGTGGCAAGACAGGGGTCCAGTCGCAGTATTTT. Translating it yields CASGKTGVQSQYF.

The chain's CDR3 is CASSLVAANYGYTF. The CDR3 bases are TGTGCCAGCAGCTTGGTAGCAGCTAACTATGGCTACACCTTC. V and J are TRBV5-6 and TRBJ1-2; D is uncertain. This CDR3 has 14 residues. CDR1 is SGHDT, CDR2 YYEEEE, per germline. V lost 0 bases to trimming and J lost 0 bases, with 6 bases between them.